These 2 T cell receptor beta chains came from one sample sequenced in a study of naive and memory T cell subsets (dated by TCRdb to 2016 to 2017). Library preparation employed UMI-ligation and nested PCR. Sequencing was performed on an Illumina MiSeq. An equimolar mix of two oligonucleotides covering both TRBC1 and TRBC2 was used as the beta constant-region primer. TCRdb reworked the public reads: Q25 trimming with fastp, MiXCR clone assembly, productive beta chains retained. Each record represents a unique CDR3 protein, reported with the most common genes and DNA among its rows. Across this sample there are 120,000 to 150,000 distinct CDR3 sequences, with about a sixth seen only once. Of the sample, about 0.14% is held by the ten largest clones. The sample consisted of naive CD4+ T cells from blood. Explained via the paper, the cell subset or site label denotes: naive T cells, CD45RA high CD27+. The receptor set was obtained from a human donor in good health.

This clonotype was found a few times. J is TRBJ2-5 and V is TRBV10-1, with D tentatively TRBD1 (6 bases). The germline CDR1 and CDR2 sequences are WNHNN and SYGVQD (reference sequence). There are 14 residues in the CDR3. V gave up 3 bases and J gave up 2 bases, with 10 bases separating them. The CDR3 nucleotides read TGCGCCAGCAGTGAAGCCGGGACACAAGAGACCCAGTACTTC. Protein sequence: CASSEAGTQETQYF.

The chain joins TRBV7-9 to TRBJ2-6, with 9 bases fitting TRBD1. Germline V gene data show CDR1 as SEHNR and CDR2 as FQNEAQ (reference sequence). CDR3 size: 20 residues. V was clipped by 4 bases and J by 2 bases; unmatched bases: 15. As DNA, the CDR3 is TGTGCCAGCAGCTCGAACCTGGGACAGGGAAATTCTGCTGGGGCCAACGTCCTGACTTTC. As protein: CASSSNLGQGNSAGANVLTF.